These 13 T cell receptor beta chains share one sample of origin, sequenced in a study of technical replicates of blood from several donors. Clones were sequenced by immunoSEQ multiplex PCR, and TCRdb holds only the in-frame ones, with some missing. The sample has nearly 80,000 clones, 93% seen once; the top ten hold roughly 0.36%. The sequenced sample consisted of T cells isolated from PBMCs. Receptors originate from a human donor in good health.

The chain combines TRBV28 with TRBJ2-1; D unresolved. Trimming took off 5 bases at V and 6 bases at J, with 5 bases between the two ends. The germline V gene encodes CDR1 MDHEN and CDR2 SYDVKM. The CDR3 runs 11 residues. The CDR3 bases are TGTGCCAGCAGTCCCTTCAATGAGCAGTTCTTC. Amino acid sequence: CASSPFNEQFF.

The chain carries TRBV28 and TRBJ1-5; D is perhaps TRBD1 (6 bases). Germline assignment: CDR1 MDHEN and CDR2 SYDVKM. The CDR3 covers 13 residues. V lost 5 bases, J lost 5 bases, and 10 bases lay in between. The CDR3 region is CASSPQGYQPQHF. In nucleotides, the CDR3 is TGTGCCAGCAGTCCACAGGGATATCAGCCCCAGCATTTT.

This chain links TRBV5-6 with TRBJ2-7; the match to TRBD2 covers 9 bases. Trimming removed 0 bases from V and 2 bases from J; junction bases left unmatched: 9. The CDR3 runs to 17 residues. Germline loops: CDR1 SGHDT, CDR2 YYEEEE. For the CDR3, the DNA is TGTGCCAGCAGCTTGGTGAACGTAGCGGGAGTCCCCTACGAGCAGTACTTC. Translating it yields CASSLVNVAGVPYEQYF.

J is TRBJ2-1 and V is TRBV9; TRBD2 agrees at 9 bases. CDR1 and CDR2 from the germline V gene are SGDLS and YYNGEE. The CDR3 runs to 17 residues. The V gene end was trimmed by 1 base and the J gene end by 5 bases; junction bases not matched to a gene: 10. CDR3 nucleotide sequence: TGTGCCAGCAGCGTAAGCGTTGGACTAGCGAACCACAATGAGCAGTTCTTC. It codes for CASSVSVGLANHNEQFF.

The chain combines TRBV5-4 with TRBJ2-1, with 10 bases aligning to TRBD2. The CDR3 is 17 amino acids. Germline-derived CDR1 and CDR2 are SGHNT and YYREEE (reference sequence). Germline trimming cut 3 bases from V and 5 bases from J; bases unmatched to any gene: 11. CDR3 DNA: TGTGCCAGCAGCTCGGCCAGGACTAGCGGACTTAACAATGAGCAGTTCTTC. This sequence encodes CASSSARTSGLNNEQFF.

The chain has TRBV6-5 and TRBJ2-1, with TRBD2 matching over 7 bases. This CDR3 comprises 15 residues. Germline CDR1 and CDR2: MNHEY and SVGAGI. J was trimmed by 0 bases and V by 6 bases; bases with no gene match: 5. CDR3 DNA sequence: TGTGCCAGCAGGCAAGGCGGGAGCTCCTACAATGAGCAGTTCTTC. This codes for CASRQGGSSYNEQFF.

The V and J genes are TRBV6-5 and TRBJ2-7; TRBD2 might be the D (5 bases). Germline V gene lookup returns CDR1 MNHEY and CDR2 SVGAGI. Trimming took 5 bases from V and 5 from J, leaving 16 bases between them. The CDR3 has 14 residues. This CDR3 reads CASSTAGPFDEQYF. In DNA form, the CDR3 reads TGTGCCAGCAGTACCGCGGGTCCCTTCGACGAGCAGTACTTC.

V is TRBV9 and J is TRBJ1-5; D possibly corresponds to TRBD1 (6 bases). Between the trimmed V and J ends, which lost 4 bases and 4 bases, there was a span of 21 bases. Germline CDR1 SGDLS, CDR2 YYNGEE. The CDR3 consists of 17 residues. The CDR3 here is CASSLHGGVRGNQPQHF. DNA of the CDR3: TGTGCCAGCAGCTTACACGGTGGGGTGAGGGGGAATCAGCCCCAGCATTTT. Based on the CDR3 plus reference TRBV9 and TRBJ1-5, the full variable domain is DSGVTQTPKHLITATGQRVTLRCSPRSGDLSVYWYQQSLDQGLQFLIQYYNGEERAKGNILERFSAQQFPDLHSELNLSSLELGDSALYFCASSLHGGVRGNQPQHFGDGTRLSIL.

This chain connects TRBV19 to TRBJ2-1, with D perhaps matching TRBD1 (5 bases). The germline V gene encodes CDR1 LNHDA and CDR2 SQIVND (reference sequence). The CDR3 has 14 residues. Trimming took off 3 bases at V and 3 bases at J, with 9 bases between the two ends. The CDR3 here is CASSIGHNYNEQFF. CDR3 sequence (DNA): TGTGCCAGTAGTATCGGACATAACTACAATGAGCAGTTCTTC.

This sequence joins TRBV5-5 and TRBJ2-5; a possible D gene is TRBD1 (5 bases). The length of the CDR3 is 13 residues. Germline V lookup: CDR1 SGHKS, CDR2 YYEKEE (reference sequence). V gave up 3 bases and J gave up 3 bases, with 9 bases separating them. CDR3 region: CASSWGGEETQYF. The CDR3 bases are TGTGCCAGCAGCTGGGGCGGAGAAGAGACCCAGTACTTC. The whole variable domain, filled in from reference TRBV5-5 and TRBJ2-5, reads DAGVTQSPTHLIKTRGQQVTLRCSPISGHKSVSWYQQVLGQGPQFIFQYYEKEERGRGNFPDRFSARQFPNYSSELNVNALLLGDSALYLCASSWGGEETQYFGPGTRLLVL.

This chain uses TRBV11-1 with TRBJ2-1; 10 bases align to TRBD2. Trimming took 2 bases from V and 9 from J; bases not matched to a gene: 13. Germline V gene data show CDR1 as SGHAT and CDR2 as FQDESV (reference sequence). CDR3 length equals 17 residues. The CDR3 sequence: CASSLYRTSGRSGEQFF. The CDR3 DNA reads as TGTGCCAGCAGCTTATATAGGACTAGCGGCCGGAGCGGTGAGCAGTTCTTC.

The chain uses TRBV19 and TRBJ2-7; 8 bases are a match to TRBD1. There are 11 residues in the CDR3. Germline CDR1 is LNHDA and CDR2 is SQIVND (reference sequence). The junction had 3 bases not matched to a gene; V was cut back by 4 bases and J by 10 bases. CDR3 region: CASSTSGGQYF. The CDR3 nucleotides are TGTGCCAGTAGTACCTCAGGGGGCCAGTACTTC.

This chain connects TRBV9 to TRBJ1-1; 9 bases match TRBD1. Germline CDR1 reads SGDLS; CDR2 reads YYNGEE. Trimming removed 4 bases from V and 7 bases from J; junction bases left unmatched: 8. The CDR3 is 14 amino acids. This CDR3 is CASSPTGGNGEAFF. The CDR3 DNA follows: TGTGCCAGCAGCCCTACAGGGGGCAATGGTGAAGCTTTCTTT. Based on the CDR3 plus reference TRBV9 and TRBJ1-1, the full variable domain is DSGVTQTPKHLITATGQRVTLRCSPRSGDLSVYWYQQSLDQGLQFLIQYYNGEERAKGNILERFSAQQFPDLHSELNLSSLELGDSALYFCASSPTGGNGEAFFGQGTRLTVV.